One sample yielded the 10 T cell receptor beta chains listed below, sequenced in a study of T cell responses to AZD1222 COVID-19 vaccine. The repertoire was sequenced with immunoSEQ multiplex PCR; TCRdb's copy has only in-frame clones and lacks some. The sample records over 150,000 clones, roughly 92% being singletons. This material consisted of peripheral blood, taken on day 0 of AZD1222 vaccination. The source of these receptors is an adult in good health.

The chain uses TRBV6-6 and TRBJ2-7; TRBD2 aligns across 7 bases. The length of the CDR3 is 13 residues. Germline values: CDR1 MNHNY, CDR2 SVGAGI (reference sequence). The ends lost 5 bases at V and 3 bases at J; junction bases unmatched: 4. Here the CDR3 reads CASSAAGYYEQYF. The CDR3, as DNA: TGTGCCAGCAGTGCAGCGGGATACTACGAGCAGTACTTC.

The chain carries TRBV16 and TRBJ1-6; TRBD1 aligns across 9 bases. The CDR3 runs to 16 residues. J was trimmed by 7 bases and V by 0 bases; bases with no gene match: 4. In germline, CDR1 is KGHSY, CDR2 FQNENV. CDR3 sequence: CASSQSGTGWNSPLHF. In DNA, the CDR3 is TGTGCCAGCAGCCAATCCGGGACAGGGTGGAATTCACCCCTCCACTTT.

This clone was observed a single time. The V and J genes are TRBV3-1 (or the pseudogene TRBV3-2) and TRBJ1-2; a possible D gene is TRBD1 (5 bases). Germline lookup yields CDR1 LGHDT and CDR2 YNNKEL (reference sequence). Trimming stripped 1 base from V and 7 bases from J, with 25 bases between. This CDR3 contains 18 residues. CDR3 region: CASSQAYGKTGTQAGYTF. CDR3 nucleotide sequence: TGTGCCAGCAGCCAAGCTTACGGGAAAACCGGGACTCAGGCTGGCTACACCTTC.

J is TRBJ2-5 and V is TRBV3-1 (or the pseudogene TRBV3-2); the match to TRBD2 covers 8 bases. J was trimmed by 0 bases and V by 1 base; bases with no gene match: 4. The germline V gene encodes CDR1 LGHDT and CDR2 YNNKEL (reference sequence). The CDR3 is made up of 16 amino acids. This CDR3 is CASSQAGTRNQETQYF. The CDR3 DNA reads TGTGCCAGCAGCCAAGCCGGGACTAGGAACCAAGAGACCCAGTACTTC.

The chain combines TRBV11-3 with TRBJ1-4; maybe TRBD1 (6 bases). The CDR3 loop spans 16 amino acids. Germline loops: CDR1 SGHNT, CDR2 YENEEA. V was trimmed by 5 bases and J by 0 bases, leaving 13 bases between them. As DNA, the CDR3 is TGTGCCAGCAGCCCCCGCTGGACAGCAACTAATGAAAAACTGTTTTTT. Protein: CASSPRWTATNEKLFF.

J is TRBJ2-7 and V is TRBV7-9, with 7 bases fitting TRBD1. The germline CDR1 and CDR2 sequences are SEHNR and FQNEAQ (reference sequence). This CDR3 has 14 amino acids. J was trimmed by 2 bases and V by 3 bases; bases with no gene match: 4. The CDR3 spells CASSLTGFPYEQYF. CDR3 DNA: TGTGCCAGCAGCTTGACAGGGTTCCCCTACGAGCAGTACTTC.

The CDR3 bases are TGTGCCAGCAGCGGCGACCAGAGCTCCTACAATGAGCAGTTCTTC. Residues: CASSGDQSSYNEQFF. The chain carries TRBV9 and TRBJ2-1; D is uncertain. Germline values: CDR1 SGDLS, CDR2 YYNGEE. This CDR3 is built from 15 residues. V was clipped by 3 bases and J by 0 bases, with 10 bases between them.

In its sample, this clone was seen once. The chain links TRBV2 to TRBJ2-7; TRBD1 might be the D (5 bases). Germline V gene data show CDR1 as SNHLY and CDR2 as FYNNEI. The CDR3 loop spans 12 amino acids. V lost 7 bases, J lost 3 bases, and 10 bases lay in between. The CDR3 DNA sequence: TGTGCCAGCATCAAGCAGGGCTACGAGCAGTACTTC. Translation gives CASIKQGYEQYF.

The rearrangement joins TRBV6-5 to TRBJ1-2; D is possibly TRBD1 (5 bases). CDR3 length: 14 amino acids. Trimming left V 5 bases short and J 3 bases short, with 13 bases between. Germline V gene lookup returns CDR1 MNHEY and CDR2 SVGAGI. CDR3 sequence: CASSPLGGDYGYTF. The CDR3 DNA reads TGTGCCAGCAGTCCTCTGGGGGGGGACTATGGCTACACCTTC.

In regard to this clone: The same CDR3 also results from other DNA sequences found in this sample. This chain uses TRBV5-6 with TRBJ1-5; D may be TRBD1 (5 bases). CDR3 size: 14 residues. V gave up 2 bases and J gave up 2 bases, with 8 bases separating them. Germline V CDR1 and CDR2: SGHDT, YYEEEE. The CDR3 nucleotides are TGTGCCAGCAGCTTCCAGGGCCGCAATCAGCCCCAGCATTTT. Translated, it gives CASSFQGRNQPQHF. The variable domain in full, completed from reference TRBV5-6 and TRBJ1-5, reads DAGVTQSPTHLIKTRGQQVTLRCSPKSGHDTVSWYQQALGQGPQFIFQYYEEEERQRGNFPDRFSGHQFPNYSSELNVNALLLGDSALYLCASSFQGRNQPQHFGDGTRLSIL.